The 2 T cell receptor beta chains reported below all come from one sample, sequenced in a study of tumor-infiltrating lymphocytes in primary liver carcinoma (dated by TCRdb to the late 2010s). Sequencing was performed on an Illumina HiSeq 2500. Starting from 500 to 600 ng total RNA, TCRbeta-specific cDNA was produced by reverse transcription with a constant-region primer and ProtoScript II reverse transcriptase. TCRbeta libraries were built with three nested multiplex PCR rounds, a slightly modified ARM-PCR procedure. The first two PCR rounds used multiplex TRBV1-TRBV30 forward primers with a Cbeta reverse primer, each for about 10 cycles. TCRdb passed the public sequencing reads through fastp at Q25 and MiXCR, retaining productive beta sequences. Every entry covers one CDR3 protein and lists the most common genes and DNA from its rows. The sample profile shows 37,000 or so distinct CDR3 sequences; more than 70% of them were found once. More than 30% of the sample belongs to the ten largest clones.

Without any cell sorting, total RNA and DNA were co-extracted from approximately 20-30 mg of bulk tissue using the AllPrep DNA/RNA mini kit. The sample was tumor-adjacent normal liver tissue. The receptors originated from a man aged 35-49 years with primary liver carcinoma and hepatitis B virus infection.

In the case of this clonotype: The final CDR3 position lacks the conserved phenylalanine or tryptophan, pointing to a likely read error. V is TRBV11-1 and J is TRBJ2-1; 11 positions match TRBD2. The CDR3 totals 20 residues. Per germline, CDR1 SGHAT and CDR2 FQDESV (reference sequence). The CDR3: CACSIGKTSGASRFGNEQFL. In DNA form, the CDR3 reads TGTGCCTGCAGCATAGGAAAGACTAGCGGGGCCTCACGGTTCGGTAATGAGCAGTTCTTA.

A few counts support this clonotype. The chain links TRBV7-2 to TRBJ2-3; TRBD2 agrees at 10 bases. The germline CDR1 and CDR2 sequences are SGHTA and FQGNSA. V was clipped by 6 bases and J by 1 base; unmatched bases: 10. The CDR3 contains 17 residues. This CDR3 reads CASRRTSGSGGTDTQYF. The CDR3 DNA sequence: TGTGCCAGCAGACGGACTAGCGGTTCGGGGGGCACAGATACGCAGTATTTT.